This T cell receptor (beta chain) was documented in a study of cytomegalovirus exposure and HLA in healthy donors. Study findings and constraints: Later analysis associated a missense DCLRE1C variant with TCR beta V- and J-gene trimming.

CDR3 size: 15 residues. V lost 1 base to trimming and J lost 8 bases, with 18 bases between them. Primers: 60 Vbeta forward and 13 Jbeta reverse. Repertoires were generated with immunoSEQ multiplex PCR, while TCRdb's copy carries only in-frame clones and drops some. The table has about 76,000 clones, around 70% seen once. In regard to this clone: What it recognizes is unknown.

The receptor was derived from a woman between 40 and 55 years old in good health and CMV-seropositive. V usage is TRBV5-3 and J usage is TRBJ1-2; D not resolved. TRBV5-3 has ORF status, its function being uncertain. Sequenced: PBMCs. The CDR3 region has the DNA TGTGCCAGAAGCTTGTATCCGAGGAGGGCGCAGGGCTACACCTTC. Its protein is CARSLYPRRAQGYTF.